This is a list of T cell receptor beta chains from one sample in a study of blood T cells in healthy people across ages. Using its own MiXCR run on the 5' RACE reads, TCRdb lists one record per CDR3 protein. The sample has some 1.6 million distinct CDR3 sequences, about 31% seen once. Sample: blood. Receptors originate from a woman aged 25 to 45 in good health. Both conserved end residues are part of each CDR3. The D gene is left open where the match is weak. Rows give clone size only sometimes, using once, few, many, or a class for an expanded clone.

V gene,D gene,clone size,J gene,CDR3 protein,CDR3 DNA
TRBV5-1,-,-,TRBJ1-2,CASSFSGGERSNGYTF,TGCGCCAGCAGCTTTTCCGGGGGCGAGAGGTCGAACGGCTACACCTTC
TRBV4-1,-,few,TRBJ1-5,CASSQGRAQSGNQPQHF,TGCGCCAGCAGCCAAGGTAGAGCCCAAAGCGGCAATCAGCCCCAGCATTTT
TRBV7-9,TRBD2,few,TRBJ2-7,CASSSTTSGGANEQYF,TGTGCCAGCAGCTCGACGACTAGCGGGGGGGCAAACGAGCAGTACTTC
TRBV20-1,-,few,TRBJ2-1,CSASTGRGNNEQFF,TGCAGTGCTAGTACCGGGAGAGGGAACAATGAGCAGTTCTTC
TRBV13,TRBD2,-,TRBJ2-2,CASSSTSGRGSGELFF,TGTGCCAGCAGCTCGACTAGCGGGAGAGGGTCCGGGGAGCTGTTTTTT
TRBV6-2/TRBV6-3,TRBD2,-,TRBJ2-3,CASSYLWGGVSTDTQYF,TGTGCCAGCAGTTACCTTTGGGGGGGGGTCAGCACAGATACGCAGTATTTT
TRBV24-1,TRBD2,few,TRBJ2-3,CATSDQPRPPSGGALDTQYF,TGTGCCACCAGTGACCAACCGAGACCTCCTAGCGGGGGGGCCCTCGATACGCAGTATTTT
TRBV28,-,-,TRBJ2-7,CASSPRESYEQYF,TGTGCCAGCAGTCCCCGGGAATCCTACGAGCAGTACTTC
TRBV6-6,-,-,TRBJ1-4,CASRPGRTNEKLFF,TGTGCCAGCAGACCGGGACGGACTAATGAAAAACTGTTTTTT
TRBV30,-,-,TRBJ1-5,CAWSASGGTRPQHF,TGTGCCTGGAGTGCGTCGGGGGGAACTCGGCCCCAGCATTTT
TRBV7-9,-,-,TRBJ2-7,CASSLTQGARGYEQYF,TGTGCCAGCAGCTTAACTCAGGGTGCAAGGGGCTACGAGCAGTACTTC
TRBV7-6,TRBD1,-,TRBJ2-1,CASSSLRDRVVPYNEQFF,TGTGCCAGCAGCTCCCTCCGGGACAGAGTCGTTCCCTACAATGAGCAGTTCTTC
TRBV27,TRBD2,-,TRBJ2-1,CATWGLMTSGNSYNEQFF,TGTGCCACCTGGGGACTTATGACTAGCGGGAACTCCTACAATGAGCAGTTCTTC
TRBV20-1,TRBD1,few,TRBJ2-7,CSGQGQGAVEQYF,TGCAGTGGACAGGGACAGGGGGCGGTCGAGCAGTACTTC
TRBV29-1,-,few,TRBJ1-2,CSAVRKNYGYTF,TGCAGCGCTGTCAGGAAGAACTATGGCTACACCTTC
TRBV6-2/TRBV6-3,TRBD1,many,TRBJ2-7,CASSYVQGAGEQYF,TGTGCCAGCAGTTACGTACAGGGGGCAGGAGAGCAGTACTTC
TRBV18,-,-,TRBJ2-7,CASSSANRGGVDEQYF,TGTGCCAGCTCATCAGCCAACAGGGGAGGTGTAGACGAGCAGTACTTC
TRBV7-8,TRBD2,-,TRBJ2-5,CASSLGGGGALLQYF,TGTGCCAGCAGCTTAGGCGGCGGGGGGGCCCTTTTGCAGTACTTC
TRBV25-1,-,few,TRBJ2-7,CASSELRLAGEYEQYF,TGTGCCAGCAGTGAATTACGCCTAGCAGGGGAATACGAGCAGTACTTC
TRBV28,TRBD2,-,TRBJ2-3,CASSLGLAGGTDTDTQYF,TGTGCCAGCAGTTTAGGACTAGCGGGGGGGACTGACACAGATACGCAGTATTTT
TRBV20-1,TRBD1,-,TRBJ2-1,CSARGQGAIKEQFF,TGCAGTGCTAGAGGACAGGGGGCGATTAAAGAGCAGTTCTTC
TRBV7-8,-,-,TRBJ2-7,CASSSNTGFSYEQYF,TGTGCCAGCAGCTCCAATACAGGGTTCTCCTACGAGCAGTACTTC
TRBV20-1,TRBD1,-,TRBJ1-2,CSAAGQVVNYGYTF,TGCAGTGCAGCGGGACAGGTAGTTAACTATGGCTACACCTTC
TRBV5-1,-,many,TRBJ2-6,CASSLSIEQGANVLTF,TGCGCCAGCAGCTTGTCGATAGAGCAGGGGGCCAACGTCCTGACTTTC
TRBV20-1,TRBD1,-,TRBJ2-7,CSATDRGGTYEQYF,TGCAGTGCTACCGACAGGGGGGGAACCTACGAGCAGTACTTC
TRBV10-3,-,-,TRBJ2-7,CAISDGEGVEQYF,TGTGCCATCAGTGATGGTGAGGGGGTCGAGCAGTACTTC
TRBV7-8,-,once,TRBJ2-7,CASSLNRAPYYEQYF,TGTGCCAGCAGCCTGAACAGGGCTCCATACTACGAGCAGTACTTC
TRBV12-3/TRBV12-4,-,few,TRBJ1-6,CASSLGSNNSPLHF,TGTGCCAGCAGTTTGGGCAGCAATAATTCACCCCTCCACTTT
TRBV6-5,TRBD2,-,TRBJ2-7,CTSSYSGREGEQYF,TGTACCAGCAGTTACTCCGGCAGGGAGGGCGAGCAGTACTTC
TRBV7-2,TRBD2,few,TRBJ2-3,CASSSTSGYTDTQYF,TGTGCCAGCAGCTCCACTAGCGGATACACAGATACGCAGTATTTT
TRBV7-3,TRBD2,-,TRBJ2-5,CASSSAGGRQETQYF,TGTGCCAGCAGCTCCGCGGGGGGCCGCCAAGAGACCCAGTACTTC
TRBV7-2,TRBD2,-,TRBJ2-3,CASSLARGAVTQYF,TGTGCCAGCAGCTTAGCGCGGGGGGCCGTTACGCAGTATTTT
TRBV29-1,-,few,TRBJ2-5,CSVALPSVRETQYF,TGCAGCGTTGCGCTTCCCAGCGTGAGGGAGACCCAGTACTTC